The clone carrying this T cell receptor beta chain has ten or more counts. Antigen specificity is unknown. Amplification yielded TCR beta CDR3 regions, with RNA transcripts as the source. TCR CDR3 regions were first amplified by RT-PCR with HTBI primers. MiXCR, applied by TCRdb to the multiplex PCR reads, yields one record per CDR3 protein. The data contain approximately 400,000 distinct CDR3 sequences, roughly an eighth of them singletons. The data were taken from a study of T cells in Graves' hyperthyroidism and ophthalmopathy. Study-wide findings and caveats: A model of 13 V-J pairs discriminated ophthalmopathy from stable hyperthyroidism. Ophthalmopathy onset followed model prediction by a median about 6.5 months. Appearing also in blood were most of the thyroid clonotypes expanded above 0.001.

At least 3 on the Clinical Activity Score was recorded for ophthalmopathy patients, who also had NOSPECS grade at least 4 and duration under 3 months. This receptor was taken from a man aged 45-65 years with Graves' ophthalmopathy. Source material: blood.

CDR3 region: CASSHYEAQYF. The CDR3 region has the DNA TGTGCCAGCAGCCACTACGAGGCGCAGTATTTT. The chain couples TRBV3-1 to TRBJ2-3; D not certain. Per the germline V gene, CDR1 is LGHDT and CDR2 is YNNKEL (reference sequence). This CDR3 has 11 amino acids. The V and J ends lost 3 bases and 10 bases respectively, with 8 bases between them.